Listed here is a single TCR beta chain. Antigen unknown. Method: immunoSEQ multiplex PCR; TCRdb's copy keeps in-frame clones and lacks some. Of 7,000 to 9,000 clones in the sample, around 92% were seen once. These data come from a study of lymphopenia after photon versus proton radiotherapy. Study-level results: After lymphocyte nadir, photon-treated repertoires showed oligoclonal expansion, especially CD8+ Temra. Proton therapy kept repertoires fairly stable, unlike photons, which gained effector/memory cells. In patients who died, overall survival fell as post-nadir TCR diversity dropped more.

The germline CDR1 and CDR2 sequences are SEHNR and FQNEAQ (reference sequence). Trimming took 5 bases from V and 0 from J; bases not matched to a gene: 4. This CDR3 has 15 residues. Sequenced material: peripheral blood, taken from a patient treated with photon-based radiotherapy. This sequence originates from a woman between 45 and 60 years old with cholangiocarcinoma. This rearrangement joins TRBV7-9 to TRBJ2-3; 8 nucleotides align to TRBD2. In DNA form, the CDR3 reads TGTGCCAGCAGCGGACGACTAGCGAGCACAGATACGCAGTATTTT. Translating it yields CASSGRLASTDTQYF. The full variable domain, completed using reference TRBV7-9 and TRBJ2-3, is DTGVSQNPRHKITKRGQNVTFRCDPISEHNRLYWYRQTLGQGPEFLTYFQNEAQLEKSRLLSDRFSAERPKGSFSTLEIQRTEQGDSAMYLCASSGRLASTDTQYFGPGTRLTVL.